This T cell receptor beta chain was identified in a study of cytomegalovirus exposure and HLA in healthy donors. Whole-study results and caveats: Reportedly, cytomegalovirus status was diagnosed with high sensitivity and specificity.

Germline CDR1 SGHVS, CDR2 FNYEAQ. Losses at the gene ends were 4 bases for V and 4 bases for J; bases not matched to a gene: 7. This CDR3 spans 15 amino acids. This table comes from immunoSEQ multiplex PCR, and its TCRdb copy is limited to in-frame clones, with some not included. The sample carries about 130,000 clones, 85% to 90% recorded once. Details on this clone: Its antigen remains unidentified.

Sequenced: PBMCs. This sequence originates from a woman younger than 35 in good health and CMV-seropositive. The chain has TRBV7-6 and TRBJ2-5; the match to TRBD2 covers 9 bases. The CDR3 DNA reads as TGTGCCAGCAGCTCTAGCGGGGTCGGAGTAGAGACCCAGTACTTC. Protein sequence: CASSSSGVGVETQYF. The variable domain in full, with the rest retrieved from reference TRBV7-6 and TRBJ2-5, is GAGVSQSPRYKVTKRGQDVALRCDPISGHVSLYWYRQALGQGPEFLTYFNYEAQQDKSGLPNDRFSAERPEGSISTLTIQRTEQRDSAMYRCASSSSGVGVETQYFGPGTRLLVL.